Here is one T cell receptor (beta chain) with its context. Its antigen is unknown. The same CDR3 can be traced to other DNA sequences in this sample. These data belong to a study of shared clonotypes between healthy human individuals. Study-wide context: The study used three CD4 naive, three CD4 memory, two CD8 naive and one CD8 memory plate per donor. Whole-study results and caveats: Richness estimates generally favored naive over memory subsets.

Naive CD8 populations comprised CD45RO-negative cells positively selected for CCR7, excluding terminally differentiated effector memory CD45RA+ cells. Trimming pared 3 bases from V and 7 bases from J, leaving 7 bases between. This CDR3 has 12 residues. Germline V gene lookup returns CDR1 SGDLS and CDR2 YYNGEE. Sequenced by immunoSEQ multiplex PCR; TCRdb stores in-frame clones only, minus some. The sample consists of about 1,900,000 clones, about 95% of them appearing once. Sequenced: naive CD8+ T cells sorted from blood. The V gene is TRBV9, the J gene TRBJ2-2; D gene ambiguous. The receptor was derived from a man aged 18-30 years in good health. CDR3 residues: CASSGPSGELFF. The CDR3 nucleotides are TGTGCCAGCAGCGGACCTAGCGGGGAGCTGTTTTTT.